Detailed here is one TCR beta chain. Cohort assignment relied on participant-reported clinical history. The entry originates in a study of blood T cell repertoires in COVID-19. Study-wide background: PBMCs, B-cell-depleted T cells, or T cells were the source of the cDNA or gDNA that made up the material.

J lost 5 bases, V lost 1 base, and 6 bases had no gene match. From germline, CDR1 is LGHNA and CDR2 YNFKEQ. The CDR3 runs 16 residues. TCRdb keeps only in-frame clones here, not all; method: immunoSEQ multiplex PCR. The table has 250,000 to 350,000 clones, 88% seen once. The sample consisted of PBMCs or T cells enriched from blood (not recorded which). The sequence derives from a woman aged 45-60 years who had recovered from COVID-19. V is TRBV4-2 and J is TRBJ2-5, with 11 bases lining up with TRBD2. This CDR3 is CASSQVTSGTGETQYF. The DNA for the CDR3 is TGTGCCAGCAGCCAAGTGACTAGCGGGACGGGGGAGACCCAGTACTTC.